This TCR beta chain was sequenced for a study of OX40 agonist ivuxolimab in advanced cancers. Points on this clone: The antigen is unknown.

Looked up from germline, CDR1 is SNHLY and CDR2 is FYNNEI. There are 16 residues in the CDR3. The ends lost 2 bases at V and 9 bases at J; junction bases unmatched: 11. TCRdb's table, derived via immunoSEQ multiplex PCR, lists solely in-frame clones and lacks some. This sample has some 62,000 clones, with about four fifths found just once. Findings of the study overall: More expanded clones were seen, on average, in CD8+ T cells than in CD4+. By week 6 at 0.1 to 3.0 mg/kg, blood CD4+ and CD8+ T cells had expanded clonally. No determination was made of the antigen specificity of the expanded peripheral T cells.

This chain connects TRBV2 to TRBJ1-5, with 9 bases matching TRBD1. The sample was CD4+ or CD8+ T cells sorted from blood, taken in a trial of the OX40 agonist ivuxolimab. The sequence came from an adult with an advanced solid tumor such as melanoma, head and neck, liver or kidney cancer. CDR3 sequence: CASSEPAGQGIWPQHF. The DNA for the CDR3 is TGTGCCAGCAGTGAACCGGCGGGACAGGGTATATGGCCCCAGCATTTT.